This TCR beta chain was identified during a study of cytomegalovirus exposure and HLA in healthy donors. Germline V gives CDR1 MGHDK, CDR2 SYGVNS. Trimming stripped 5 bases from V and 2 bases from J, with 15 bases between. The CDR3 is made up of 15 amino acids. Primers included in the PCR were 60 Vbeta and 13 Jbeta primers. Profiled with immunoSEQ multiplex PCR; TCRdb holds only in-frame clones, not every one. Of roughly 130,000 clones detected, roughly 70% appear once; the ten largest clones hold approximately 6.3%. Sequenced: PBMCs. The clonotype comes from a man in his forties in good health and CMV-seropositive. The genes are TRBV25-1 and TRBJ2-5; the D is unclear. CDR3 nucleotides: TGTGCCAGCAGTCCCCCGGGTCTGTGGCAAGAGACCCAGTACTTC. This codes for CASSPPGLWQETQYF.